The 17 T cell receptor beta chains below all came from one sample that was sequenced in a study of CD8 T cells in ankylosing spondylitis. In TCRdb, the 5' RACE reads were re-called with MiXCR into one record per CDR3 protein. The repertoire holds roughly 230,000 distinct CDR3 sequences, with approximately 7.6% as singletons. Sequenced sample: blood, either unsorted or a sorted T cell fraction (not recorded which). These TCRs come from a female donor with ankylosing spondylitis or in good health (not recorded which).

Many counts were recorded for this clonotype. This chain uses TRBV29-1 with TRBJ2-7; D assignment may be TRBD1 or TRBD2 (5 bases each). Per the germline V gene, CDR1 is SQVTM and CDR2 is ANQGSEA. This CDR3 has 13 residues. The CDR3 spells CSIERGGSYEQYF. The CDR3 DNA is TGCAGTATTGAGCGTGGGGGCTCCTACGAGCAGTACTTC.

This clonotype was found many times. The chain couples TRBV5-1 to TRBJ2-2, with 11 bases identical to TRBD2. Germline-derived CDR1 and CDR2 are SGHRS and YFSETQ. V gave up 2 bases and J gave up 6 bases; unmatched junction bases: 6. This CDR3 has 16 amino acids. The DNA of the CDR3 is TGCGCCAGCAGCTTCGGGACTAGCGGAACCTCCGGGGAGCTGTTTTTT. Its protein product is CASSFGTSGTSGELFF. Together with reference TRBV5-1 and TRBJ2-2, the CDR3 gives the full variable domain: KAGVTQTPRYLIKTRGQQVTLSCSPISGHRSVSWYQQTPGQGLQFLFEYFSETQRNKGNFPGRFSGRQFSNSRSEMNVSTLELGDSALYLCASSFGTSGTSGELFFGEGSRLTVL.

The table lists this clonotype with many counts. V is TRBV30 and J is TRBJ2-3, with D possibly TRBD2 on 6 matching bases. This CDR3 has 14 amino acids. Germline V gives CDR1 GTSNPN, CDR2 SVGIG (reference sequence). V lost 0 bases, J lost 7 bases, and 14 bases lay in between. This CDR3 is CAWSVGSGSYTQYF. The CDR3, as DNA: TGTGCCTGGAGTGTTGGGAGCGGGTCATATACGCAGTATTTT. The variable domain in full, completed from reference TRBV30 and TRBJ2-3, reads SQTIHQWPATLVQPVGSPLSLECTVEGTSNPNLYWYRQAAGRGLQLLFYSVGIGQISSEVPQNLSASRPQDRQFILSSKKLLLSDSGFYLCAWSVGSGSYTQYFGPGTRLTVL.

The chain recombines TRBV11-3 with TRBJ2-1; D may be TRBD1 (5 bases). Germline CDR1 is SGHNT and CDR2 is YENEEA. V was pared by 1 base and J by 5 bases, with 15 bases between. This CDR3 spans 16 amino acids. The DNA of the CDR3 is TGTGCCAGCAGCTTAGTCGGGCAGGGTCGGGACAATGAGCAGTTCTTC. This sequence encodes CASSLVGQGRDNEQFF.

This clonotype was observed many times. This sequence joins TRBV6-2 or TRBV6-3 and TRBJ2-1, with TRBD1 identical over 9 bases. The germline V gene encodes CDR1 MNHEY and CDR2 SVGEGT. V gave up 7 bases and J gave up 2 bases; unmatched junction bases: 3. This CDR3 comprises 14 residues. CDR3 DNA: TGTGCCAGCACCAGACAGGGGGCCTACAATGAGCAGTTCTTC. Translation gives CASTRQGAYNEQFF.

The V gene is TRBV11-2, the J gene TRBJ2-7; tentative D call: TRBD2 (6 bases). V was clipped by 8 bases and J by 5 bases, with 10 bases between them. Looked up from germline, CDR1 is SGHAT and CDR2 is FQNNGV. The CDR3 contains 11 residues. CDR3 protein: CASGGYNEQYF. In DNA, the CDR3 is TGTGCCAGCGGAGGGTATAACGAGCAGTACTTC.

The V and J genes are TRBV7-2 and TRBJ2-7; 9 nucleotides agree with TRBD2. With 5 bases clipped from V and 3 bases from J, the junction kept 11 bases outside the gene matches. The CDR3 consists of 16 residues. The germline gives CDR1 SGHTA, CDR2 FQGNSA. The CDR3 coding sequence is TGTGCCAGCAGCCGTAGCGGGAGCCTGGGATACTACGAGCAGTACTTC. Its protein product is CASSRSGSLGYYEQYF. Combining the CDR3 with reference TRBV7-2 and TRBJ2-7 gives the whole variable domain GAGVSQSPSNKVTEKGKDVELRCDPISGHTALYWYRQSLGQGLEFLIYFQGNSAPDKSGLPSDRFSAERTGGSVSTLTIQRTQQEDSAVYLCASSRSGSLGYYEQYFGPGTRLTVT.

In this sample, this clonotype turned up many times. J is TRBJ2-7 and V is TRBV7-2, with D tentatively TRBD2 (6 bases). The CDR3 runs to 14 residues. Per the germline V gene, CDR1 is SGHTA and CDR2 is FQGNSA. Trimming removed 7 bases at V and 2 bases at J, with 15 bases between. The CDR3 reads CASIITAGPYEQYF. Here the CDR3 DNA reads TGTGCCAGCATCATTACGGCGGGGCCCTACGAGCAGTACTTC.

Here the CDR3 DNA reads TGTGCCAGCAGTTTAGAGTCCCAAAACTATGGCTACACCTTC. Translating it yields CASSLESQNYGYTF. The gene calls are TRBV12-3 or TRBV12-4 and TRBJ1-2; D gene ambiguous. V was clipped by 1 base and J by 2 bases, with 8 bases between them. The CDR3 extends over 14 amino acids.

This clonotype showed up many times. The V call is TRBV20-1, the J call TRBJ2-3, with 7 bases aligning to TRBD2. The V gene end was trimmed by 5 bases and the J gene end by 1 base; junction bases not matched to a gene: 3. The CDR3 length is 13 residues. Germline V gene sequence: CDR1 DFQATT, CDR2 SNEGSKA (reference sequence). This CDR3 reads CSAGGGGTDTQYF. CDR3 bases: TGCAGTGCTGGGGGAGGGGGCACAGATACGCAGTATTTT.

This clonotype was seen at least ten times. CDR3 loop: CASTPGQGSFQPQHF. The CDR3 DNA sequence: TGTGCCAGCACCCCCGGACAGGGTTCGTTCCAGCCCCAGCATTTT. This chain connects TRBV5-5 to TRBJ1-5, with 8 positions matching TRBD1. V dropped 6 bases and J dropped 7; count of bases not matched to a gene: 12. There are 15 residues in the CDR3. Germline-derived CDR1 and CDR2 are SGHKS and YYEKEE (reference sequence).

This clonotype occurred a few times. V is TRBV20-1 and J is TRBJ2-2; D remains unclear. Germline V gives CDR1 DFQATT, CDR2 SNEGSKA (reference sequence). CDR3 size: 11 residues. V lost 2 bases to trimming and J lost 8 bases, with 6 bases between them. The CDR3 sequence: CSARTVGELFF. The DNA of the CDR3 is TGCAGTGCTAGAACCGTTGGGGAGCTGTTTTTT.

The table lists this clonotype with many counts. The rearrangement joins TRBV4-3 to TRBJ2-2; either TRBD1 or TRBD2 may fit D (5 bases each). The germline gives CDR1 LGHNA, CDR2 YSLEER. V lost 1 base and J lost 1, with 10 bases in between. This CDR3 is 16 amino acids long. In DNA, the CDR3 is TGCGCCAGCAGCCAAGGGGAGCAGGGGAACACCGGGGAGCTGTTTTTT. Encoded protein: CASSQGEQGNTGELFF.

The sample holds many counts of this clonotype. V usage is TRBV6-1 and J usage is TRBJ1-5; 7 nucleotides align to TRBD1. Looked up from germline, CDR1 is MNHNS and CDR2 is SASEGT. This CDR3 has 14 residues. After removal of 4 bases from V and 4 bases from J, the junction contained 4 bases not matched to a gene. The CDR3 is CASSGQGYNQPQHF. CDR3 DNA: TGTGCCAGCAGTGGACAGGGATATAATCAGCCCCAGCATTTT.

The chain employs TRBV27 and TRBJ1-2; tentative D call: TRBD1 (6 bases). V was clipped by 4 bases and J by 4 bases, with 16 bases between them. The CDR3 runs to 15 residues. The germline V gene has CDR1 MNHEY and CDR2 SMNVEV (reference sequence). Here the CDR3 DNA reads TGTGCCAGCAGTTACTCGGGGGCTGGGCTCTATGGCTACACCTTC. Translated: CASSYSGAGLYGYTF.

The table lists this clonotype with many counts. The CDR3 DNA sequence: TGTGCCAGCAGCCAAGCCCGACCTCGTGCGGATACGCAGTATTTT. Translating it yields CASSQARPRADTQYF. The rearrangement uses TRBV14 and TRBJ2-3; no clear D. The germline CDR1 and CDR2 sequences are SGHDN and FVKESK. V lost 1 base and J lost 6, with 14 bases in between. This CDR3 region has 15 residues.

This clonotype was seen ten or more times. This chain connects TRBV5-1 to TRBJ1-1; TRBD1 might be the D (6 bases). The CDR3 runs 15 residues. The V and J ends lost 4 bases and 0 bases respectively, with 13 bases between them. CDR1 and CDR2 from the germline V gene are SGHRS and YFSETQ. CDR3 in DNA: TGCGCCAGCAGCCCAAGCACAGGGCTGAACACTGAAGCTTTCTTT. Translating gives CASSPSTGLNTEAFF.